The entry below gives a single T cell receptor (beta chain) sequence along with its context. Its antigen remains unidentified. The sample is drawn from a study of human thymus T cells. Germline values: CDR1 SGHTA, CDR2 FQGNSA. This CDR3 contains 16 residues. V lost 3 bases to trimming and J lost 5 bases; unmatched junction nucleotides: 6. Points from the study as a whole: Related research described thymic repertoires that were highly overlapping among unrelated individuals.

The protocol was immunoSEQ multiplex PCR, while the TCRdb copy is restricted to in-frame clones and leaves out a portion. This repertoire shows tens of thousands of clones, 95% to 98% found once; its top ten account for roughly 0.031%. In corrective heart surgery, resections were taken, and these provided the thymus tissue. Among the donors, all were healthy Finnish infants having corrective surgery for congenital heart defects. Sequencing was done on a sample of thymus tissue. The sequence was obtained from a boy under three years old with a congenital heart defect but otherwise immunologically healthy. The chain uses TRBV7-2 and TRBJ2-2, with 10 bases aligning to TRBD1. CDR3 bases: TGTGCCAGCAGCTTTGCCGGGACAGGGGAGACCGGGGAGCTGTTTTTT. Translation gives CASSFAGTGETGELFF.